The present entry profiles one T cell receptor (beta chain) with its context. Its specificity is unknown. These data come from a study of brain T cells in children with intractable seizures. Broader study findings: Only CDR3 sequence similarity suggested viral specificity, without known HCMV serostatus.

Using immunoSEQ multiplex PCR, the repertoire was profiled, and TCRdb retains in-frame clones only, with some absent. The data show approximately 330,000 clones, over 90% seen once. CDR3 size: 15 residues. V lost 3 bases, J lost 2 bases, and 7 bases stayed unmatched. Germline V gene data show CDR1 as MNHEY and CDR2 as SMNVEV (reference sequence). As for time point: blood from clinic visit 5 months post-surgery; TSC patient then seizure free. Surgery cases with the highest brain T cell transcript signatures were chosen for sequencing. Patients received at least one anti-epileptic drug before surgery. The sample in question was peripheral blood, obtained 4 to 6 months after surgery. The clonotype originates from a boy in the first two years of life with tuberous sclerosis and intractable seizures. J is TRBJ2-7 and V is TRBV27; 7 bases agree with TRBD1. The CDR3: CASSFRRQGAYEQYF. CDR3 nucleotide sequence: TGTGCCAGCAGTTTCCGTCGGCAGGGGGCCTACGAGCAGTACTTC.